The 30 T cell receptor beta chains below all came from one sample that was sequenced in a study of T-cell reconstitution after alpha-beta-depleted transplantation in children. As it was prepared, the TCRbeta library received unique molecular identifiers. TCRdb re-called the PCR reads through MiXCR, storing one row per CDR3 protein. The sample consists of 98,000 or so distinct CDR3 sequences, approximately 6.4% of them appearing once. Sequencing used PBMCs, mostly from graft donor cells, obtained 360 days after TCRalphabeta/CD19-depleted stem cell transplant. The receptor set was obtained from a male patient between 2 and 15 years old who had a stem cell transplant for acute lymphoblastic leukemia, so the T cells may come from the graft donor.

In its sample, this clonotype was seen many times. This chain connects TRBV21-1 to TRBJ2-5; the DNA was not used to check the table's D call, TRBD2. TRBV21-1 is recorded as a pseudogene. The CDR3 extends over 19 amino acids. In nucleotides, the CDR3 is TGTGCCAGCAGCAAAGAATTCCTCCCCCAACTCCATTGTCAAGAGACCCAGTACTTC. This sequence encodes CASSKEFLPQLHCQETQYF.

The V call is TRBV11-2, the J call TRBJ2-1, with 10 bases identical to TRBD2. The V segment lost 4 bases and the J segment 7 bases; nucleotides outside the gene matches: 7. This CDR3 spans 15 amino acids. The germline gives CDR1 SGHAT, CDR2 FQNNGV. The CDR3 loop reads CASSSLGTSVNEQFF. The CDR3 region has the DNA TGTGCCAGCAGCTCGCTCGGGACTAGCGTGAATGAGCAGTTCTTC.

This chain uses TRBV13 with TRBJ2-7; tentatively, D is TRBD1 or TRBD2 (5 bases each). V was shortened by 5 bases and J by 2 bases, with 13 bases between the two germline ends. Germline values: CDR1 PRHDT, CDR2 FYEKMQ (reference sequence). This CDR3 contains 14 residues. The CDR3 sequence is CASSPGRRTYEQYF. CDR3 nucleotide sequence: TGTGCCAGCAGCCCGGGACGGAGGACCTACGAGCAGTACTTC.

The sample holds many counts of this clonotype. The chain is built from TRBV18 and TRBJ2-3; no clear D. This CDR3 is 11 amino acids long. Germline lookup yields CDR1 KGHSH and CDR2 LQKENI. With 1 base removed from V and 8 bases from J, the gap between germline ends came to 4 bases. The CDR3 here is CASSPQGTQYF. In nucleotides, the CDR3 is TGTGCCAGCTCACCACAGGGTACGCAGTATTTT.

This chain joins TRBV20-1 and TRBJ1-1; D gene unclear. V was trimmed by 0 bases and J by 1 base, leaving 12 bases between them. CDR1 and CDR2 from the germline V gene are DFQATT and SNEGSKA (reference sequence). The CDR3 contains 15 residues. The CDR3 region has the DNA TGCAGTGCTAGAGATCTGAGTTCCGCGAACACTGAAGCTTTCTTT. It specifies CSARDLSSANTEAFF.

This chain joins TRBV27 and TRBJ2-7, with 9 bases fitting TRBD2. Germline CDR1 reads MNHEY; CDR2 reads SMNVEV (reference sequence). This CDR3 has 19 amino acids. V lost 5 bases and J lost 2; bases outside the gene matches: 19. The CDR3 protein is CASSPRIAGALAVTYEQYF. The CDR3 bases are TGTGCCAGCAGTCCGCGGATAGCGGGAGCCCTCGCGGTAACCTACGAGCAGTACTTC.

This rearrangement joins TRBV7-9 to TRBJ2-1; no clear D gene. The V and J ends lost 2 bases and 10 bases respectively, with 9 bases between them. Looked up from germline, CDR1 is SEHNR and CDR2 is FQNEAQ (reference sequence). This CDR3 is 12 amino acids long. The CDR3 spells CASSLLGPEQFF. The CDR3, as DNA: TGTGCCAGCAGCTTACTAGGACCCGAGCAGTTCTTC. Full variable domain (missing parts from reference TRBV7-9 and TRBJ2-1): DTGVSQNPRHKITKRGQNVTFRCDPISEHNRLYWYRQTLGQGPEFLTYFQNEAQLEKSRLLSDRFSAERPKGSFSTLEIQRTEQGDSAMYLCASSLLGPEQFFGPGTRLTVL.

This clonotype was observed a handful of times. The CDR3 loop is CASSRDFEETQYF. For the CDR3, the DNA is TGTGCCAGCAGCCGGGACTTTGAAGAGACCCAGTACTTC. The rearrangement links TRBV4-2 to TRBJ2-5; perhaps TRBD2 as D (6 bases). Germline values: CDR1 LGHNA, CDR2 YNFKEQ. The CDR3 spans 13 residues. V was clipped by 4 bases and J by 3 bases, with 9 bases between them.

This clonotype was counted between two and nine times. V usage is TRBV7-9 and J usage is TRBJ1-5; 7 bases line up with TRBD1. V was pared by 4 bases and J by 5 bases, with 5 bases of the junction left unmatched. This CDR3 is 14 amino acids long. Germline values: CDR1 SEHNR, CDR2 FQNEAQ (reference sequence). The CDR3 nucleotides are TGTGCCAGCAGCTCCCGGGACAGCCATCAGCCCCAGCATTTT. This translates into CASSSRDSHQPQHF.

This clonotype was counted many times. The rearrangement uses TRBV12-3 or TRBV12-4 and TRBJ1-2, with D uncertain. This CDR3 is built from 11 residues. V lost 2 bases and J 10 bases, leaving 8 bases between the germline ends. CDR3 coding DNA: TGTGCCAGCAGTTTAATGGGGTTCTACACCTTC. This encodes CASSLMGFYTF.

J is TRBJ2-5 and V is TRBV7-9; D might be TRBD1 (5 bases). Trimming cost V 4 bases and J 4 bases, with 13 bases left between them. Germline values: CDR1 SEHNR, CDR2 FQNEAQ (reference sequence). The CDR3 runs to 14 residues. The CDR3 loop is CASSSLRARETQYF. CDR3 in DNA: TGTGCCAGCAGCTCACTCAGGGCTCGAGAGACCCAGTACTTC.

This clonotype was counted between two and nine times. The genes are TRBV2 and TRBJ2-2; 9 positions match TRBD2. Trimming cost V 0 bases and J 7 bases; bases outside gene matches: 9. This CDR3 is built from 17 residues. Germline V gene sequence: CDR1 SNHLY, CDR2 FYNNEI. CDR3: CASSEAYSGGPLGELFF. Here the CDR3 DNA reads TGTGCCAGCAGTGAAGCATACAGCGGGGGGCCCCTCGGGGAGCTGTTTTTT.

There are a few counts of this clonotype. CDR3 coding DNA: TGTGCCAGCAGCCTTAGGAGCGAGCAGTACTTC. This sequence encodes CASSLRSEQYF. The chain couples TRBV11-2 to TRBJ2-7; D not certain. Trimming shortened V by 5 bases and J by 6 bases, and 8 bases separated the two germline ends. Looked up from germline, CDR1 is SGHAT and CDR2 is FQNNGV. The CDR3 extends over 11 amino acids.

This clonotype was seen many times. The chain recombines TRBV4-3 with TRBJ1-1; 7 positions match TRBD1. V shed 1 base, J shed 1 base, and the junction held 6 bases outside the gene matches. CDR1 LGHNA and CDR2 YSLEER come from the germline V gene. This CDR3 has 16 residues. CDR3 sequence reads: CASSQALGGWNTEAFF. DNA of the CDR3: TGCGCCAGCAGCCAAGCCCTAGGGGGCTGGAACACTGAAGCTTTCTTT.

In its sample, this clonotype was seen many times. J is TRBJ2-1 and V is TRBV10-3, with D possibly being TRBD2 (6 bases). Germline V gene lookup returns CDR1 ENHRY and CDR2 SYGVKD. The CDR3 has 13 residues. Trimming removed 8 bases from V and 7 bases from J, with 15 bases in between. The CDR3 sequence: CAIRPEGRNEQFF. CDR3 sequence (DNA): TGTGCCATCCGGCCGGAGGGTAGGAATGAGCAGTTCTTC.

This clonotype has only a few counts. The rearrangement links TRBV4-2 to TRBJ2-1; 9 nucleotides align to TRBD2. Trimming at V came to 0 bases and at J to 6 bases, leaving 9 bases not matched to a gene. Germline V gives CDR1 LGHNA, CDR2 YNFKEQ. This CDR3 comprises 17 residues. As DNA, the CDR3 is TGTGCCAGCAGCCAAGATACAGGGACTAGCTGGACCAATGAGCAGTTCTTC. This codes for CASSQDTGTSWTNEQFF.

This clonotype was seen at least ten times. The V and J genes are TRBV27 and TRBJ2-2; D ambiguous. Germline CDR1 reads MNHEY; CDR2 reads SMNVEV (reference sequence). This CDR3 is built from 13 residues. V gave up 5 bases and J gave up 7 bases, with 11 bases separating them. The CDR3 loop is CASSQKRSGELFF. In DNA, the CDR3 is TGTGCCAGCAGTCAGAAACGAAGCGGGGAGCTGTTTTTT.

This clonotype was picked up many times. The chain has TRBV28 and TRBJ2-7, with no clear D. Deletions cut 5 bases from V and 5 bases from J, with 16 bases between. CDR1 MDHEN and CDR2 SYDVKM come from the germline V gene. CDR3 length: 14 amino acids. The CDR3 DNA follows: TGTGCCAGCAGTAACATAAGCCCTGTAAACGAGCAGTACTTC. This gives the protein CASSNISPVNEQYF.

This clonotype has at least ten counts. The V call is TRBV5-1, the J call TRBJ2-7; the match to TRBD2 covers 7 bases. CDR1 and CDR2 (germline): SGHRS, YFSETQ. The CDR3 covers 15 residues. V shed 0 bases, J shed 2 bases, and the junction held 5 bases outside the gene matches. In DNA form, the CDR3 reads TGCGCCAGCAGCTTGGAGTCCGGGGGGACCTACGAGCAGTACTTC. This encodes CASSLESGGTYEQYF.

This clonotype was counted only a few times. V is TRBV25-1 and J is TRBJ1-1, with D possibly matching TRBD1 (6 bases). Germline lookup yields CDR1 MGHDK and CDR2 SYGVNS. Trimming pared 6 bases from V and 5 bases from J, leaving 13 bases between. The CDR3 has 13 residues. The CDR3 nucleotides are TGTGCCAGCAGACAGGGATCCGGGACTGAAGCTTTCTTT. It is translated as CASRQGSGTEAFF.

This clonotype turned up a few times. V is TRBV28 and J is TRBJ1-1, with TRBD1 as a possible D gene (6 bases). Trimming stripped 0 bases from V and 1 base from J, with 15 bases between. The CDR3 spans 17 residues. Germline V gives CDR1 MDHEN, CDR2 SYDVKM. DNA for the CDR3: TGTGCCAGCAGTTTATGGAGGGCGGACAGATCGAACACTGAAGCTTTCTTT. This codes for CASSLWRADRSNTEAFF.

This clonotype came up many times. This chain links TRBV4-3 with TRBJ1-2; D gene uncertain. The CDR3 is 14 residues long. Trimming shortened V by 5 bases and J by 0 bases, and 10 bases separated the two germline ends. Germline V lookup: CDR1 LGHNA, CDR2 YSLEER. The DNA for the CDR3 is TGCGCCAGCAGCAACGGGGATTCTAACTATGGCTACACCTTC. As protein: CASSNGDSNYGYTF.

Many counts were recorded for this clonotype. CDR3 nucleotides: TGTGCCAGCAGTTTAGGGGACAGGCAGCAGTACTTC. Its translation: CASSLGDRQQYF. This sequence joins TRBV12-3 or TRBV12-4 and TRBJ2-7; TRBD1 agrees at 8 bases. This CDR3 is built from 12 residues. The ends lost 1 base at V and 8 bases at J; junction bases unmatched: 1.

Many counts were recorded for this clonotype. DNA of the CDR3: TGCGCCAGCAGCCCCCGATGGGAAGGGGCCCTTAATGAAAAACTGTTTTTT. Residues: CASSPRWEGALNEKLFF. The chain has TRBV4-3 and TRBJ1-4; D is perhaps TRBD1 (5 bases). V lost 4 bases, J lost 4 bases, and 19 bases lay in between. Germline CDR1 LGHNA, CDR2 YSLEER. The CDR3 covers 17 residues.

This clonotype was counted at least ten times. The V and J genes are TRBV12-3 or TRBV12-4 and TRBJ2-1, with TRBD2 matching 9 bases. Trimming removed 1 base from V and 10 bases from J; junction bases left unmatched: 2. The CDR3 is 13 residues long. The CDR3 reads CASSLGLAAEQFF. In DNA form, the CDR3 reads TGTGCCAGCAGTTTAGGACTAGCGGCCGAGCAGTTCTTC.

This clonotype was counted only a few times. The CDR3 DNA sequence: TGTGCCAGCAGCGTAGCGGGGGGCCGGGATACGCAGTATTTT. This sequence encodes CASSVAGGRDTQYF. The genes are TRBV9 and TRBJ2-3, with a possible D match to TRBD2 (7 bases). Germline loops: CDR1 SGDLS, CDR2 YYNGEE. The CDR3 spans 14 residues. Between the trimmed V and J ends, which lost 0 bases and 6 bases, there was a span of 11 bases. The full variable domain, its missing parts supplied by reference TRBV9 and TRBJ2-3, is DSGVTQTPKHLITATGQRVTLRCSPRSGDLSVYWYQQSLDQGLQFLIQYYNGEERAKGNILERFSAQQFPDLHSELNLSSLELGDSALYFCASSVAGGRDTQYFGPGTRLTVL.

This clonotype was found a few times. The chain uses TRBV10-3 and TRBJ2-1; possibly TRBD1 for D (6 bases). V was pared by 11 bases and J by 8 bases, with 25 bases between. This CDR3 is built from 15 residues. CDR1 is ENHRY and CDR2 is SYGVKD in the germline V gene. CDR3 loop: CAARGAAGVQDEQFF. In DNA, the CDR3 is TGTGCCGCCCGTGGAGCTGCAGGGGTACAGGATGAGCAGTTCTTC.

This clonotype was counted ten times or more. The chain has TRBV6-2 or TRBV6-3 and TRBJ2-1, with D perhaps assigned TRBD1 or TRBD2 (6 bases each). CDR3 length: 16 amino acids. Deletions cut 1 base from V and 3 bases from J, with 13 bases between. Germline V gene data show CDR1 as MNHEY and CDR2 as SVGEGT. CDR3: CASSYFGGGDYNEQFF. DNA of the CDR3: TGTGCCAGCAGTTACTTTGGAGGGGGTGACTACAATGAGCAGTTCTTC.

This clonotype was detected many times. The chain uses TRBV5-1 and TRBJ2-1; 11 positions agree with TRBD2. The germline V gene has CDR1 SGHRS and CDR2 YFSETQ. With V trimmed by 4 bases and J by 3 bases, 3 bases remained unmatched. The CDR3 contains 15 residues. CDR3 protein: CASSGGLAVYNEQFF. CDR3 bases: TGCGCCAGCAGCGGGGGACTAGCGGTCTACAATGAGCAGTTCTTC.

This chain uses TRBV12-3 or TRBV12-4 with TRBJ2-1, with 7 bases matching TRBD1. The ends lost 5 bases at V and 9 bases at J; junction bases unmatched: 10. This CDR3 is 14 amino acids long. The CDR3: CASSPDRDHLEQFF. CDR3 nucleotide sequence: TGTGCCAGCAGTCCTGACAGGGATCATCTTGAGCAGTTCTTC.